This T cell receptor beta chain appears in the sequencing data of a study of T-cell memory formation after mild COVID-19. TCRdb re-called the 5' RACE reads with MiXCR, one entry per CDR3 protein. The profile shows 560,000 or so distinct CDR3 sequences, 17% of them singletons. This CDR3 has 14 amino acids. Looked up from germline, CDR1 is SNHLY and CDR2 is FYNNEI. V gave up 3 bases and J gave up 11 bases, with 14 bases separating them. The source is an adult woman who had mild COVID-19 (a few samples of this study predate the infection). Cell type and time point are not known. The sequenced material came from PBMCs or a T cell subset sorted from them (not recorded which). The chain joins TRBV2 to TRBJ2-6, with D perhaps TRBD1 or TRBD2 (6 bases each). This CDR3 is CASSDPGGIDVLTF. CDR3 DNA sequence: TGTGCCAGCAGTGATCCCGGGGGCATCGACGTCCTGACTTTC.